Each of the 23 T cell receptor beta chains below was sequenced from the same sample in a study of blood T cell repertoires in COVID-19. Method: immunoSEQ multiplex PCR; TCRdb's copy keeps in-frame clones and lacks some. Here the sample spans 150,000 to 200,000 clones, 89% being singletons. Material: peripheral blood. The receptors were sampled from a man in his forties with acute or convalescent COVID-19.

The V call is TRBV28, the J call TRBJ2-7, with 8 bases fitting TRBD2. This CDR3 comprises 14 residues. From germline, CDR1 is MDHEN and CDR2 SYDVKM. V trimming: 1 base; J trimming: 4 bases; junction bases outside the gene matches: 3. CDR3 sequence reads: CASSLSRGGYEQYF. Written as DNA, the CDR3 is TGTGCCAGCAGTTTATCCCGGGGGGGGTACGAGCAGTACTTC. The full variable domain, rest sourced from reference TRBV28 and TRBJ2-7, is DVKVTQSSRYLVKRTGEKVFLECVQDMDHENMFWYRQDPGLGLRLIYFSYDVKMKEKGDIPEGYSVSREKKERFSLILESASTNQTSMYLCASSLSRGGYEQYFGPGTRLTVT.

This chain joins TRBV5-6 and TRBJ1-5; no clear D gene. Germline lookup yields CDR1 SGHDT and CDR2 YYEEEE. The CDR3 has 13 amino acids. V lost 4 bases and J 6 bases, leaving 11 bases between the germline ends. This CDR3 reads CASSPAPGQPQHF. The DNA of the CDR3 is TGTGCCAGCAGCCCAGCACCGGGTCAGCCCCAGCATTTT.

This CDR3 is CAWKAAGAFNYGYTF. In DNA, the CDR3 is TGTGCCTGGAAGGCCGCTGGGGCCTTTAACTATGGCTACACCTTC. This sequence joins TRBV30 and TRBJ1-2, with a tentative D call TRBD1 (5 bases). Germline V gene sequence: CDR1 GTSNPN, CDR2 SVGIG (reference sequence). With 4 bases removed from V and 1 base from J, the gap between germline ends came to 16 bases. There are 15 residues in the CDR3.

The CDR3 sequence is CATSNPGSSYEQYF. The CDR3 region has the DNA TGTGCCACCAGCAACCCGGGGTCCTCCTACGAGCAGTACTTC. The chain uses TRBV15 and TRBJ2-7; TRBD2 is a possible D gene (5 bases). Per the germline V gene, CDR1 is LNHNV and CDR2 is YYDKDF (reference sequence). Trimming removed 4 bases at V and 0 bases at J, with 10 bases between. This CDR3 comprises 14 residues.

This chain joins TRBV3-1 (or the pseudogene TRBV3-2) and TRBJ2-5; 9 bases align to TRBD1. CDR1 LGHDT and CDR2 YNNKEL come from the germline V gene (reference sequence). The CDR3 totals 13 residues. Losses at the gene ends were 4 bases for V and 6 bases for J; bases not matched to a gene: 3. The CDR3 spells CASSPDRGKTQYF. CDR3 nucleotide sequence: TGTGCCAGCAGCCCGGACAGGGGAAAGACCCAGTACTTC.

This chain links TRBV10-3 with TRBJ1-6; D not certain. V lost 8 bases to trimming and J lost 5 bases, with 13 bases between them. Germline CDR1 ENHRY, CDR2 SYGVKD. The CDR3 runs 14 residues. For the CDR3, the DNA is TGTGCCATCCGAAACCGACTAGATAATTCACCCCTCCACTTT. Residues: CAIRNRLDNSPLHF.

The chain uses TRBV6-2 or TRBV6-3 and TRBJ2-5, with TRBD2 identical over 7 bases. Germline V lookup: CDR1 MNHEY, CDR2 SVGEGT. The CDR3 extends over 16 amino acids. V lost 0 bases, J lost 7 bases, and 11 bases stayed unmatched. CDR3 residues: CASSYSGLLPGGTQYF. For the CDR3, the DNA is TGTGCCAGCAGTTACTCGGGGCTCCTACCGGGGGGGACCCAGTACTTC.

The chain is built from TRBV27 and TRBJ1-4, with unresolved D. The CDR3 is 14 amino acids. Germline CDR1 and CDR2: MNHEY and SMNVEV (reference sequence). The ends were cut back, 2 bases at V and 5 bases at J, with 9 bases in the middle. This CDR3 reads CASSLEVGNEKLFF. The CDR3 DNA sequence: TGTGCCAGCAGTTTAGAGGTCGGGAATGAAAAACTGTTTTTT.

The chain joins TRBV6-5 to TRBJ2-2, with D perhaps TRBD2 (5 bases). V was trimmed by 5 bases and J by 7 bases, leaving 14 bases between them. This CDR3 comprises 14 residues. The V gene's germline CDR1 is MNHEY and CDR2 SVGAGI. The CDR3, as DNA: TGTGCCAGCAGTAACAGAGGGTCGGGCGGGGAGCTGTTTTTT. Encoded protein: CASSNRGSGGELFF.

This chain connects TRBV5-4 to TRBJ2-5, with TRBD2 matching over 12 bases. This CDR3 has 16 residues. Germline-derived CDR1 and CDR2 are SGHNT and YYREEE (reference sequence). V was clipped by 4 bases and J by 5 bases; unmatched bases: 9. CDR3 in amino acids: CASSPTSGGVEETQYF. CDR3 nucleotide sequence: TGTGCCAGCAGCCCGACTAGCGGGGGAGTGGAGGAGACCCAGTACTTC.

This chain links TRBV24-1 with TRBJ2-1; D is possibly TRBD1 (6 bases). The CDR3 sequence is 19 residues long. Germline V CDR1 and CDR2: KGHDR, SFDVKD. Trimming pared 4 bases from V and 1 base from J, leaving 22 bases between. The CDR3 is CATSDLKDRTAGSYNEQFF. DNA for the CDR3: TGTGCCACCAGTGACTTAAAGGACAGAACAGCAGGATCCTACAATGAGCAGTTCTTC.

The chain links TRBV10-1 to TRBJ2-3, with D perhaps matching TRBD1 (5 bases). Between the trimmed V and J ends, which lost 0 bases and 2 bases, there was a span of 9 bases. The CDR3 loop spans 15 amino acids. Per germline, CDR1 WNHNN and CDR2 SYGVQD (reference sequence). The DNA for the CDR3 is TGCGCCAGCAGTGAGTCGGCAGGGTTCACAGATACGCAGTATTTT. Translating it yields CASSESAGFTDTQYF.

The chain couples TRBV6-5 to TRBJ1-2, with 8 bases lining up with TRBD1. This CDR3 is 14 amino acids long. V gave up 7 bases and J gave up 8 bases; unmatched junction bases: 12. Germline values: CDR1 MNHEY, CDR2 SVGAGI. The CDR3 nucleotides read TGTGCCAGCACCTCCCTGCAGGGGGCGCAGGGCTACACCTTC. Translated, it gives CASTSLQGAQGYTF.

This chain links TRBV25-1 with TRBJ1-6; TRBD1 matches 7 bases. The length of the CDR3 is 16 residues. Unmatched junction bases numbered 13, after V lost 5 bases and J lost 9 bases. The germline V gene encodes CDR1 MGHDK and CDR2 SYGVNS. DNA for the CDR3: TGTGCCAGCAGTCATCAGGGACAGACGACTGGTTCACCCCTCCACTTT. This encodes CASSHQGQTTGSPLHF.

The rearrangement links TRBV18 to TRBJ1-6, with 9 positions matching TRBD1. This CDR3 is built from 17 residues. Trimming cost V 0 bases and J 4 bases; bases outside gene matches: 4. The germline V gene encodes CDR1 KGHSH and CDR2 LQKENI. The CDR3 region is CASSPPPGQGYNSPLHF. The DNA of the CDR3 is TGTGCCAGCTCACCACCGCCGGGACAGGGATATAATTCACCCCTCCACTTT.

The chain uses TRBV27 and TRBJ1-5; D is possibly TRBD1 (6 bases). Germline CDR1 MNHEY, CDR2 SMNVEV (reference sequence). V lost 6 bases and J lost 3, with 12 bases in between. The CDR3 runs to 14 residues. CDR3 region: CASRLRDNNQPQHF. CDR3 nucleotides: TGTGCCAGCAGGCTACGGGACAACAATCAGCCCCAGCATTTT.

The chain uses TRBV7-9 and TRBJ1-1; the D is unclear. The CDR3 contains 15 residues. V shed 5 bases and J shed 2 bases, with 15 bases lying between them. The germline gives CDR1 SEHNR, CDR2 FQNEAQ (reference sequence). The CDR3 DNA follows: TGTGCCAGCAGCCCTCGGTCCGGACTTAACACTGAAGCTTTCTTT. It encodes CASSPRSGLNTEAFF.

The V and J genes are TRBV5-1 and TRBJ2-7; 7 positions match TRBD1. CDR1 is SGHRS and CDR2 is YFSETQ in the germline V gene. This CDR3 region has 14 residues. Unmatched junction bases numbered 3, after V lost 3 bases and J lost 0 bases. CDR3 nucleotides: TGCGCCAGCAGCTATCGACAGGGCTCCTACGAGCAGTACTTC. Its protein is CASSYRQGSYEQYF.

This rearrangement joins TRBV29-1 to TRBJ2-1, with 13 bases that match TRBD2. The germline gives CDR1 SQVTM, CDR2 ANQGSEA. V trimming: 7 bases; J trimming: 9 bases; junction bases outside the gene matches: 3. CDR3 length equals 12 residues. The CDR3: CSGRLAGGEQFF. The CDR3 DNA reads as TGCAGCGGGAGACTAGCGGGGGGTGAGCAGTTCTTC.

This clone came up once. The chain recombines TRBV19 with TRBJ1-5; no clear D. The germline CDR1 and CDR2 sequences are LNHDA and SQIVND (reference sequence). V was cut by 10 bases and J by 2 bases, with 15 bases left in between. The CDR3 runs to 14 residues. In DNA, the CDR3 is TGTGCCACCCGAGACGGGGTCGGCAATCAGCCCCAGCATTTT. The encoded protein is CATRDGVGNQPQHF. The full variable domain, its missing parts supplied by reference TRBV19 and TRBJ1-5, is DGGITQSPKYLFRKEGQNVTLSCEQNLNHDAMYWYRQDPGQGLRLIYYSQIVNDFQKGDIAEGYSVSREKKESFPLTVTSAQKNPTAFYLCATRDGVGNQPQHFGDGTRLSIL.

The chain has TRBV7-8 and TRBJ2-2; 13 bases agree with TRBD2. The CDR3 extends over 16 amino acids. From germline, CDR1 is SGHVS and CDR2 FQNEAQ. Trimming took 4 bases from V and 3 from J; bases not matched to a gene: 2. This CDR3 is CASSSLAGGYTGELFF. CDR3 sequence (DNA): TGTGCCAGCAGCTCACTAGCGGGGGGGTACACCGGGGAGCTGTTTTTT.

This chain connects TRBV21-1 to TRBJ1-2. TRBV21-1 is a recognized pseudogene. This CDR3 contains 14 residues. CDR3 nucleotide sequence: TGTGCCAGCAGCAAAGCCTTTTATTTCTATGGCTACACCTTC. Translated: CASSKAFYFYGYTF.

This clone was counted once. This sample also contains other DNA sequences that code for the same CDR3. The chain's CDR3 is CASSDRGGTDTQYF. DNA of the CDR3: TGTGCCAGCAGTGACAGGGGTGGCACAGATACGCAGTATTTT. The J gene is TRBJ2-3, the V gene TRBV6-4, with D perhaps TRBD1 (5 bases). The V gene lost 2 bases and the J gene lost 1 base, with 7 bases spanning the gap. CDR1 and CDR2 from the germline V gene are MRHNA and SNTAGT. The CDR3 is 14 residues long.